This T cell receptor (beta chain) was observed in a study of OX40 agonist ivuxolimab in advanced cancers. The CDR3 extends over 14 amino acids. Trimming shortened V by 4 bases and J by 5 bases, and 14 bases separated the two germline ends. The V gene's germline CDR1 is LNHNV and CDR2 YYDKDF (reference sequence). TCRdb keeps only in-frame clones here, not all; method: immunoSEQ multiplex PCR. The sample gives about 46,000 clones, over 60% of which show up once; approximately 2.6% is in the top ten. General observations from the study: A proportion of nonresponders additionally exhibited low normalized T-cell clonal expansion.

Remarks on this clone: Its specificity is unknown.

This chain joins TRBV15 and TRBJ2-5, with no clear D. The receptor was derived from an adult with an advanced solid tumor such as melanoma, head and neck, liver or kidney cancer. Sample: CD4+ or CD8+ T cells sorted from blood, taken in a trial of the OX40 agonist ivuxolimab. The DNA of the CDR3 is TGTGCCACCAGCATACCTATTGGTGAGGAGACCCAGTACTTC. Its translation: CATSIPIGEETQYF.